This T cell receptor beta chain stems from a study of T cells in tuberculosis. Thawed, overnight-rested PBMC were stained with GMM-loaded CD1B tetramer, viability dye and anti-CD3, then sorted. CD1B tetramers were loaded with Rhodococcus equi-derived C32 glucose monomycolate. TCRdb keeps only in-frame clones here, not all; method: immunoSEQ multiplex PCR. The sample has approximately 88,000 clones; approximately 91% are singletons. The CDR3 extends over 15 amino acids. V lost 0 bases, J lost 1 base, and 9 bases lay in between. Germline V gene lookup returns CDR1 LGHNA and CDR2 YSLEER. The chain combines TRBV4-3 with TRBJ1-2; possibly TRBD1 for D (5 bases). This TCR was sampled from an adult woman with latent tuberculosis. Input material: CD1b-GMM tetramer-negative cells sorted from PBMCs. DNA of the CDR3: TGCGCCAGCAGCCAAGAAGACAGTCTTAACTATGGCTACACCTTC. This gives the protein CASSQEDSLNYGYTF.